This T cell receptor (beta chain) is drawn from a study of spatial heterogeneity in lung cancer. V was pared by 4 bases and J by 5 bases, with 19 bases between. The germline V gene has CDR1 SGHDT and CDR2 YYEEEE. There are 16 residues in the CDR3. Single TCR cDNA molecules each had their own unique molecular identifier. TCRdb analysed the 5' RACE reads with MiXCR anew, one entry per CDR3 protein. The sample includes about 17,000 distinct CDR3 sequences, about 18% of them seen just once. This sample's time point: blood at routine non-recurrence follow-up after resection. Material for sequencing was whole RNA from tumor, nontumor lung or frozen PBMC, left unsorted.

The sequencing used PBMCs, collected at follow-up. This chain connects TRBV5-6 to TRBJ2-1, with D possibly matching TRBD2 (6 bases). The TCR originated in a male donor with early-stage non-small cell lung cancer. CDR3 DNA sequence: TGTGCCAGCAGCCGGAGGCGGGACCCAGCACACAATGAGCAGTTCTTC. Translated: CASSRRRDPAHNEQFF.